Below, one T cell receptor beta chain is given with its context. The CDR3 loop spans 15 amino acids. With 7 bases removed from V and 4 bases from J, the gap between germline ends came to 19 bases. The V gene's germline CDR1 is SEHNR and CDR2 FQNEAQ (reference sequence). These data come from a study of blood T cell repertoires in COVID-19. As for the study in general: The United States, Italy and Spain provided the acute and convalescent COVID-19 samples.

Clones were read by immunoSEQ multiplex PCR, and TCRdb kept only the in-frame ones, dropping some. This table has 200,000 or so clones, 70% to 90% appearing once. This rearrangement joins TRBV7-9 to TRBJ1-2; D is ambiguous. Material for sequencing was PBMCs or T cells enriched from blood (not recorded which). This TCR derives from a woman aged 35 to 49 with acute COVID-19. This chain's CDR3 is CASTPSPGSTYGYTF. The CDR3 DNA reads TGTGCCAGCACCCCCAGCCCTGGGAGCACCTATGGCTACACCTTC.